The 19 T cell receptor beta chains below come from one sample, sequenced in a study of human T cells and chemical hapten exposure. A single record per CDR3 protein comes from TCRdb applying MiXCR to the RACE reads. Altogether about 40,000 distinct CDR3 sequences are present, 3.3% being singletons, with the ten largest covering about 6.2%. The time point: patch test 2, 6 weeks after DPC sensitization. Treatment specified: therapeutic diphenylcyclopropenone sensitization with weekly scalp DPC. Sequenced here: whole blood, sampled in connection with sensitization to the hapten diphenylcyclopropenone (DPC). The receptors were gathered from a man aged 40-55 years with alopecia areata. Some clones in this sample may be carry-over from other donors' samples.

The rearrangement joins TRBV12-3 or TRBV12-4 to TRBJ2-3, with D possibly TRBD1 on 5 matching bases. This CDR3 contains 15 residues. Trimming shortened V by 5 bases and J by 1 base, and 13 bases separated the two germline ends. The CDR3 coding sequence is TGTGCCAGCAGTCCCCAGGGCAGGGGCACAGATACGCAGTATTTT. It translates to CASSPQGRGTDTQYF.

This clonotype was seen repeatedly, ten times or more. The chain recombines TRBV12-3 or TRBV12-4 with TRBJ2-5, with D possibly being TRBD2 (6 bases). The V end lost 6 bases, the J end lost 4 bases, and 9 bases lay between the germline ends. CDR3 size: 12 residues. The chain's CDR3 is CASRAGTETQYF. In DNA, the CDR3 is TGTGCCAGCAGGGCGGGGACAGAGACCCAGTACTTC.

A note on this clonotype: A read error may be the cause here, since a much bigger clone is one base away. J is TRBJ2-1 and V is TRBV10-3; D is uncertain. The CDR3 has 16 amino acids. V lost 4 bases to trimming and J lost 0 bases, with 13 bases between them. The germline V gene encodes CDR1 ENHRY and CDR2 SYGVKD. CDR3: CAISGSGSSSYNEQFF. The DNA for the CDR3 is TGTGCCATCAGTGGGTCCGGTTCCAGCTCCTACAATGAGCAGTTCTTC.

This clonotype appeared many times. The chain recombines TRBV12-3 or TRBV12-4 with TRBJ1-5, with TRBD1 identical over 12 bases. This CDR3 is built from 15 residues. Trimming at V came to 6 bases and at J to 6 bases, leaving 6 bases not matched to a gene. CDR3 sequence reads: CASRTGTGGFQPQHF. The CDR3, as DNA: TGTGCCAGCAGAACTGGGACAGGGGGCTTTCAGCCCCAGCATTTT.

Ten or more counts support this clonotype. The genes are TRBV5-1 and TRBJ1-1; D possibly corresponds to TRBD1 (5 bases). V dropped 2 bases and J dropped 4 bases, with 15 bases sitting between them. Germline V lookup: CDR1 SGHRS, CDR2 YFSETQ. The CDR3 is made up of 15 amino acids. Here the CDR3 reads CASSFQSQGRTEAFF. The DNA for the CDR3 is TGCGCCAGCAGCTTTCAGAGTCAGGGACGCACTGAAGCTTTCTTT.

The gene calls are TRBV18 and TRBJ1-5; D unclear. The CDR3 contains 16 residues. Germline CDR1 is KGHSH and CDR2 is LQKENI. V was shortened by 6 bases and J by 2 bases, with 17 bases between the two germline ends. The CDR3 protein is CASSYSVAYGNQPQHF. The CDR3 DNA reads TGTGCCAGCTCCTACTCGGTGGCGTACGGCAATCAGCCCCAGCATTTT.

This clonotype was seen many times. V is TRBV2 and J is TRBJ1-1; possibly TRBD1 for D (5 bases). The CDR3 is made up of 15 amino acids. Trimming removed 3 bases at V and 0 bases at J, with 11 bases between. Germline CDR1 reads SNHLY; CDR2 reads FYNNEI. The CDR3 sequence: CASSEEQGMNTEAFF. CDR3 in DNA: TGTGCCAGCAGTGAGGAGCAGGGCATGAACACTGAAGCTTTCTTT. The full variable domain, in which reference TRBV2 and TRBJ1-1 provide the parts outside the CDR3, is EPEVTQTPSHQVTQMGQEVILRCVPISNHLYFYWYRQILGQKVEFLVSFYNNEISEKSEIFDDQFSVERPDGSNFTLKIRSTKLEDSAMYFCASSEEQGMNTEAFFGQGTRLTVV.

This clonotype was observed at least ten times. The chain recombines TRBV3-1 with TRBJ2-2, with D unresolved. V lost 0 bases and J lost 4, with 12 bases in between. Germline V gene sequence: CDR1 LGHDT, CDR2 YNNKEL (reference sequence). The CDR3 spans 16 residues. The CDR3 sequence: CASSQDSPLPTGELFF. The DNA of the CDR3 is TGTGCCAGCAGCCAAGATTCCCCCCTGCCCACCGGGGAGCTGTTTTTT.

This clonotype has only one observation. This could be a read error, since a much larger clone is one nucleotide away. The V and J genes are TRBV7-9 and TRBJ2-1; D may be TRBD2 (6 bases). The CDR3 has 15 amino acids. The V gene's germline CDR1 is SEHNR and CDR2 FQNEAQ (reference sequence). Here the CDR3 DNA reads TGTGCCAGCAGCCCTAGCGACCCTTCCTACAATGAGCAGCTCTTC. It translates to CASSPSDPSYNEQLF.

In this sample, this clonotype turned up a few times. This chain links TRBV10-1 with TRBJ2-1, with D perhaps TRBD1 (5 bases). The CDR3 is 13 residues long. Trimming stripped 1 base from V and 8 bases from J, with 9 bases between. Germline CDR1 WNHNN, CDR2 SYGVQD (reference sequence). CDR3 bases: TGCGCCAGCAGTGAGTTCAGGGATTATGAGCAGTTCTTC. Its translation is CASSEFRDYEQFF.

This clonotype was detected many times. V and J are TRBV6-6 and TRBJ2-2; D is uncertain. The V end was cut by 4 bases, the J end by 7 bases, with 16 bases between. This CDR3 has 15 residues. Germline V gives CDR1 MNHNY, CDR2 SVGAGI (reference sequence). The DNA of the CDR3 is TGTGCCAGCAGTTTAGGGTTCGTGGCCCACGGGGAGCTGTTTTTT. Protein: CASSLGFVAHGELFF.

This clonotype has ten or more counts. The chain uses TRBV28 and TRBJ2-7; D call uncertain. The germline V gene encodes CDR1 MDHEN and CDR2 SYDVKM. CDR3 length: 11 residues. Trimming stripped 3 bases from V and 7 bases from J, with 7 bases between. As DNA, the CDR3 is TGTGCCAGCAGTTTTGGTTGGGAGCAGTACTTC. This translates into CASSFGWEQYF.

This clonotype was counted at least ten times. CDR3 nucleotide sequence: TGTGCCAGCAGCTTAAGGGCGACAGGGAGCACAGATACGCAGTATTTT. Protein product: CASSLRATGSTDTQYF. This sequence joins TRBV7-8 and TRBJ2-3; TRBD1 matches at 7 bases. CDR3 length: 16 residues. The V gene end was trimmed by 2 bases and the J gene end by 0 bases; junction bases not matched to a gene: 5. Germline V gene data show CDR1 as SGHVS and CDR2 as FQNEAQ. Using reference TRBV7-8 and TRBJ2-3 for the parts outside the CDR3, the full variable domain is GAGVSQSPRYKVAKRGQDVALRCDPISGHVSLFWYQQALGQGPEFLTYFQNEAQLDKSGLPSDRFFAERPEGSVSTLKIQRTQQEDSAVYLCASSLRATGSTDTQYFGPGTRLTVL.

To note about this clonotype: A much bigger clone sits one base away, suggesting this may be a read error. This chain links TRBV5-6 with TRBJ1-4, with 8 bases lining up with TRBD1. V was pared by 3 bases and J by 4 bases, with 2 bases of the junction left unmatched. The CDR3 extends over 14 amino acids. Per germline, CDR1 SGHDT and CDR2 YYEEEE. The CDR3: CASSSGQDNEKLFF. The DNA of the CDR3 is TGTGCCAGCAGCTCGGGACAGGATAATGAAAAACTGTTTTTT. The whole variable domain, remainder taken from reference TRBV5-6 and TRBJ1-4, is DAGVTQSPTHLIKTRGQQVTLRCSPKSGHDTVSWYQQALGQGPQFIFQYYEEEERQRGNFPDRFSGHQFPNYSSELNVNALLLGDSALYLCASSSGQDNEKLFFGSGTQLSVL.

The CDR3 protein is CASSVGGRIEETQYF. The CDR3 nucleotides are TGTGCCAGCAGCGTAGGCGGGAGAATTGAGGAGACCCAGTACTTC. The V gene is TRBV9, the J gene TRBJ2-5; 7 nucleotides line up with TRBD2. Looked up from germline, CDR1 is SGDLS and CDR2 is YYNGEE. The CDR3 has 15 amino acids. Trimming removed 0 bases from V and 5 bases from J; junction bases left unmatched: 7.

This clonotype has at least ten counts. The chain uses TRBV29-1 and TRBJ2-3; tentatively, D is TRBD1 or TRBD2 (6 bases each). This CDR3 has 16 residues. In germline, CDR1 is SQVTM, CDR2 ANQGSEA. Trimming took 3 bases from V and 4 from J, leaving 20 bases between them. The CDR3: CSVEGSAGEVADTQYF. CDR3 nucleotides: TGCAGCGTTGAGGGATCGGCAGGGGAGGTCGCAGATACGCAGTATTTT.

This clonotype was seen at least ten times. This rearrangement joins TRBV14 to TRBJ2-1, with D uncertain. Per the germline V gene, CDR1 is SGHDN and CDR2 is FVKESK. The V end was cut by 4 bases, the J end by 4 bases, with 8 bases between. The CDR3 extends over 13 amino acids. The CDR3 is CASSLDGYNEQFF. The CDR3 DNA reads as TGTGCCAGCAGCCTGGACGGTTACAATGAGCAGTTCTTC.

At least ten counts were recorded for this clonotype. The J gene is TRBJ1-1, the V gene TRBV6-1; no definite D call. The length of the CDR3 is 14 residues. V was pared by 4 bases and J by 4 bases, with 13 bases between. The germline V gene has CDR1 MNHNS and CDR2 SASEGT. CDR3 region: CASSVGPRATEAFF. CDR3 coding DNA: TGTGCCAGCAGTGTTGGCCCCCGAGCCACTGAAGCTTTCTTT.

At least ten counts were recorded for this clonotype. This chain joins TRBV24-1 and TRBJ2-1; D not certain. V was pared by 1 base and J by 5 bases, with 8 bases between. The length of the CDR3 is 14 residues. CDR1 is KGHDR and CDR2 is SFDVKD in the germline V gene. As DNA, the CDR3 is TGTGCCACCAGTGATTTAGGGCAGAACAATGAGCAGTTCTTC. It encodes CATSDLGQNNEQFF.